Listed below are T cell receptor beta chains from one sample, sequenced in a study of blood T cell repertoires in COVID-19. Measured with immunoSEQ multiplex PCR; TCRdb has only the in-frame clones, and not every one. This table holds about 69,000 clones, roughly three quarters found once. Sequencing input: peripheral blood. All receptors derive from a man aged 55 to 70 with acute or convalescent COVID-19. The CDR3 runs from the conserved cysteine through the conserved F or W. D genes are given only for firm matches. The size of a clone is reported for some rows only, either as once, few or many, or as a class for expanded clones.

CDR3aa: CASSEPNRGGELFF
d_gene: .
v_gene: TRBV25-1
abundance: .
j_gene: TRBJ2-2

CDR3aa: CASFPWGDNQPQHF
d_gene: .
v_gene: TRBV6-5
abundance: .
j_gene: TRBJ1-5

CDR3aa: CASSDEPGMGGYTF
d_gene: .
v_gene: TRBV6-1
abundance: .
j_gene: TRBJ1-2

CDR3aa: CASSEAGQGVTEAFF
d_gene: TRBD1
v_gene: TRBV6-1
abundance: .
j_gene: TRBJ1-1

CDR3aa: CASSQTSGGGETQYF
d_gene: TRBD2
v_gene: TRBV6-2/TRBV6-3
abundance: .
j_gene: TRBJ2-5

CDR3aa: CAWRPVSNSPLHF
d_gene: .
v_gene: TRBV30
abundance: .
j_gene: TRBJ1-6

CDR3aa: CASSNPIRTGGTGELFF
d_gene: TRBD1
v_gene: TRBV3-1/TRBV3-2
abundance: .
j_gene: TRBJ2-2

CDR3aa: CASSPPAGELFF
d_gene: .
v_gene: TRBV6-6
abundance: .
j_gene: TRBJ2-2

CDR3aa: CASSPRGALYNEQFF
d_gene: .
v_gene: TRBV14
abundance: .
j_gene: TRBJ2-1

CDR3aa: CASSRRAGDSGNTIYF
d_gene: .
v_gene: TRBV7-6
abundance: once
j_gene: TRBJ1-3

CDR3aa: CASSQGQDYGYTF
d_gene: .
v_gene: TRBV3-1/TRBV3-2
abundance: .
j_gene: TRBJ1-2